This T cell receptor beta chain was retrieved from a study of T cell responses to AZD1222 COVID-19 vaccine. The CDR3 is made up of 16 amino acids. From germline, CDR1 is SGHTA and CDR2 FQGNSA. V lost 0 bases, J lost 4 bases, and 13 bases lay in between. Study-level points and caveats: Mapped onto spike, vaccine-associated CD4 TCRs spanned it and were dominant at 160-218 and 743-854. A reported finding is that nearly half of spike-specific TCRs target unmutated variant regions. Among those given AZD1222, only six were seropositive at baseline.

Sequencing was performed with immunoSEQ multiplex PCR; in TCRdb, only in-frame clones are kept and a portion is missing. Of some 99,000 clones listed, about four fifths are singletons. A word on this clone: The target antigen is unknown.

Material: peripheral blood, obtained 28 days after the second AZD1222 dose. The TCR comes from an adult who received the AZD1222 COVID-19 vaccine. V and J are TRBV7-2 and TRBJ2-1, with D possibly being TRBD2 (6 bases). This CDR3 reads CASSLATSLGYNEQFF. CDR3 bases: TGTGCCAGCAGCTTAGCTACTAGCCTAGGGTACAATGAGCAGTTCTTC.